This T cell receptor (beta chain) was identified during a study of T cells in Graves' hyperthyroidism and ophthalmopathy. Amplified TCR beta CDR3 regions derived from RNA transcripts. A first-round RT-PCR of the TCR CDR3 used the HTBI primer set. TCRdb independently ran MiXCR on the multiplex PCR reads; one entry per CDR3 protein. Of about 400,000 distinct CDR3 sequences in the sample, about 13% were seen once. V lost 0 bases to trimming and J lost 0 bases, with 6 bases between them. CDR1 and CDR2 (germline): SGDLS, YYNGEE. This CDR3 has 14 residues. Graves' hyperthyroidism showing no ophthalmopathy progression within 18 months was considered stable. A patient was excluded if there was uncontrolled infection, other autoimmune disease, pregnancy or lactation. Out of roughly 10 ml of fresh peripheral blood came the PBMCs.

Input material: blood. The J gene is TRBJ1-2, the V gene TRBV9; D not resolved. The source is a woman aged 18-29 years with Graves' hyperthyroidism. CDR3 protein: CASSVATANYGYTF. CDR3 bases: TGTGCCAGCAGCGTAGCTACAGCTAACTATGGCTACACCTTC.